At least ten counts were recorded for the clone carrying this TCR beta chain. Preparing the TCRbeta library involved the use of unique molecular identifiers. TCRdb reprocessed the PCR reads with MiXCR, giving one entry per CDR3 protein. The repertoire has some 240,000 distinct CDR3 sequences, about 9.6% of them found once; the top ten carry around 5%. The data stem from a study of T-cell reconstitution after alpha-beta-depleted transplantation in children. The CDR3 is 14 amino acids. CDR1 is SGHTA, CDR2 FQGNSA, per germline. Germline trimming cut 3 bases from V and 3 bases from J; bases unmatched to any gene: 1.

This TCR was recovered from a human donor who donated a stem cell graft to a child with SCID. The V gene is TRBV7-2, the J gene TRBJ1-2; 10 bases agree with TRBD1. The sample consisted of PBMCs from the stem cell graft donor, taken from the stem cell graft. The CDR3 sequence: CASSLDRGDYGYTF. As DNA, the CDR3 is TGTGCCAGCAGCTTGGACAGGGGGGACTATGGCTACACCTTC. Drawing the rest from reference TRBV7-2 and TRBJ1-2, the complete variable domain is GAGVSQSPSNKVTEKGKDVELRCDPISGHTALYWYRQSLGQGLEFLIYFQGNSAPDKSGLPSDRFSAERTGGSVSTLTIQRTQQEDSAVYLCASSLDRGDYGYTFGSGTRLTVV.